A selection of T cell receptor beta chains follows, all from one sample in a study of blood T cells in healthy people across ages. MiXCR, applied by TCRdb to the 5' RACE reads, yields one record per CDR3 protein. The data hold 1.5 million to 2 million distinct CDR3 sequences, with about 49% observed a single time. Sequenced: blood. The receptors come from a woman aged 35 to 49 in good health. CDR3s include the opening cysteine and the closing phenylalanine or tryptophan. D genes are given only for firm matches. Clone size is stated in some rows and not others, as once, few, many or a class when expanded.

clone_size	j_call	v_call	d_call	cdr3_nt	cdr3_aa
once	TRBJ2-5	TRBV6-1	TRBD1	TGTGCCAGCACCCTGACAGGGGCCGGGGAGACCCAGTACTTC	CASTLTGAGETQYF
NA	TRBJ1-2	TRBV11-2	TRBD1	TGCGCCAGCAGCTTTAGAGGGGGCGGCTATGGCTACACCTTC	CASSFRGGGYGYTF
NA	TRBJ1-2	TRBV4-1	TRBD1	TGCGCCAGCAGCCGGACAGGGGTTGTCGAGGGCGGCTACACCTTC	CASSRTGVVEGGYTF
NA	TRBJ1-2	TRBV28	NA	TGTGCCAGCAGTCTGACGACAGGAGTAGGCTACACCTTC	CASSLTTGVGYTF
NA	TRBJ2-4	TRBV29-1	NA	TGCAGCGTTGAAGAAACGCAAGCCAAAAACATTCAGTACTTC	CSVEETQAKNIQYF
NA	TRBJ2-5	TRBV4-1	TRBD2	TGCGCCAGCAGCCAAAGACTAGCGCAGGGTCAAGAGACCCAGTACTTC	CASSQRLAQGQETQYF
NA	TRBJ2-3	TRBV20-1	NA	TGCAGTGCTAGAGATACCGGGGGCTGGACAGATACGCAGTATTTT	CSARDTGGWTDTQYF
NA	TRBJ2-5	TRBV5-1	TRBD1	TGCGCCAGCAGCGATGGACAGGGACATCAAGAGACCCAGTACTTC	CASSDGQGHQETQYF
NA	TRBJ2-7	TRBV5-1	TRBD1	TGCGCCAGCAGCGTGTCGGGACAGGGGACCTACGAGCAGTACTTC	CASSVSGQGTYEQYF
NA	TRBJ1-1	TRBV6-1	NA	TGTGCCAGCAGGATGGACAGGAACACTGAAGCTTTCTTT	CASRMDRNTEAFF
NA	TRBJ1-2	TRBV5-6	TRBD1	TGTGCCAGCAGCCCGGGACAGGGGGGGTACTATGGCTACACCTTC	CASSPGQGGYYGYTF
NA	TRBJ1-1	TRBV29-1	NA	TGCAGCGTTAGGCAGGGAGGTTTGACTGAAGCTTTCTTT	CSVRQGGLTEAFF
NA	TRBJ2-5	TRBV6-6	NA	TGTGCCAGCAGTTACCGTAGAGTCAGCCAGCAAGAGACCCAGTACTTC	CASSYRRVSQQETQYF
NA	TRBJ2-7	TRBV20-1	NA	TGCAGTGCTAGAGCGCCCCGACAGGCCTCCTACGAGCAGTACTTC	CSARAPRQASYEQYF
few	TRBJ2-1	TRBV7-6	NA	TGTGCCAGCAGCTTAAGGCCCATGGGGGAGCAGTTCTTC	CASSLRPMGEQFF
few	TRBJ1-4	TRBV29-1	NA	TGCAGCGTTGTGGGCCCGTCTCGGTCATCTACGGGGAAACTGTTTTTT	CSVVGPSRSSTGKLFF
NA	TRBJ1-5	TRBV9	TRBD1	TGTGCCAGCAGCGTAGGGGCAGGGGGGCGTTTGAGCAATCAGCCCCAGCATTTT	CASSVGAGGRLSNQPQHF
NA	TRBJ2-1	TRBV6-5	NA	TGTGCCAGCAGCGGAGCCGGAACCCTGAGAAATGAGCAGTTCTTC	CASSGAGTLRNEQFF
NA	TRBJ1-2	TRBV28	NA	TGTGCCAGCAGTCCAGACCTACTCTATGGCTACACCTTC	CASSPDLLYGYTF
NA	TRBJ2-1	TRBV6-2/TRBV6-3	NA	TGTGCCAACACATCATGGGGGCCGACCTACAATGAGCAGTTCTTC	CANTSWGPTYNEQFF
NA	TRBJ1-2	TRBV20-1	NA	TGCAGTGCTAGAGGACGGGGGAGCTACACCTTC	CSARGRGSYTF
NA	TRBJ2-7	TRBV7-2	NA	TGTGCCAGCAGCCCTGGATGGTCCTACGAGCAGTACTTC	CASSPGWSYEQYF
few	TRBJ2-5	TRBV25-1	TRBD2	TGTGCCAGCAGTGAATATAGTAGCGGGGGGGATAAAGAGACCCAGTACTTC	CASSEYSSGGDKETQYF
once	TRBJ2-7	TRBV5-1	NA	TGCGCCAGCAGCTTGGTGACAGGCCCAACCTACGAGCAGTACTTC	CASSLVTGPTYEQYF
few	TRBJ2-1	TRBV29-1	NA	TGCAGCGTTGAGAGGTTGGATAGTATCAACTACTACAATGAGCAGTTCTTC	CSVERLDSINYYNEQFF
many	TRBJ2-3	TRBV6-5	NA	TGTGCCAGCAGCTACGGGACGGGCACAGATACGCAGTATTTT	CASSYGTGTDTQYF
NA	TRBJ1-5	TRBV28	NA	TGTGCCAGCAGTTTAAAGATATCTGGTCAGCCCCAGCATTTT	CASSLKISGQPQHF
few	TRBJ2-5	TRBV5-5	NA	TGTGCCAGCAGCTTGGGATCAGGACAGCGTACCGAGACCCAGTACTTC	CASSLGSGQRTETQYF
NA	TRBJ2-5	TRBV6-5	NA	TGTGCCAGCAGTTACTCGGCAGGGGCTCAGGAGACCCAGTACTTC	CASSYSAGAQETQYF
NA	TRBJ2-1	TRBV6-4	TRBD1	TGTGCCAGCGCCCTCCGGACAGGGGGGAATGAGCAGTTCTTC	CASALRTGGNEQFF
NA	TRBJ2-3	TRBV6-2/TRBV6-3	TRBD2	TGTGCCAGCAGTCCCTTGACTAGCGTAAACACAGATACGCAGTATTTT	CASSPLTSVNTDTQYF
NA	TRBJ1-5	TRBV7-2	NA	TGTGCCAGCACTGCCTACCAAAATCAGCCCCAGCATTTT	CASTAYQNQPQHF